Listed here are 19 T cell receptor beta chains from one sample, sequenced in a study of blood T cells in healthy people across ages. The second PCR ran about 6 to 12 cycles with a sample-barcoded 5' primer and J-beta primers. TCRdb reprocessed the 5' RACE reads with MiXCR, giving one entry per CDR3 protein. The data hold under 1,100,000 distinct CDR3 sequences, with under 30% observed a single time. The data also belong to a second study, concerning T cells of mothers and their children.

Sequenced sample: blood. The receptors were gathered from a girl between 2 and 10 years old in good health.

This clonotype was observed a few times. The J gene is TRBJ2-3, the V gene TRBV7-2; 7 positions agree with TRBD2. J gave up 5 bases and V 10 bases, and 9 bases lay outside the gene matches. The CDR3 totals 13 residues. Germline CDR1 is SGHTA and CDR2 is FQGNSA. The CDR3: CATAVGGGDTQYF. Here the CDR3 DNA reads TGTGCCACAGCGGTAGGCGGGGGAGATACGCAGTATTTT.

This clonotype was counted a few times. The chain has TRBV5-1 and TRBJ2-5, with D maybe TRBD1 (5 bases). The CDR3 length is 17 residues. V lost 4 bases and J 2 bases, leaving 21 bases between the germline ends. CDR1 and CDR2 from the germline V gene are SGHRS and YFSETQ. CDR3 nucleotide sequence: TGCGCCAGCAGCCCACCTGGGGCCGACATCGGACAAGAGACCCAGTACTTC. It is translated as CASSPPGADIGQETQYF.

This clonotype is a singleton in its sample. V is TRBV13 and J is TRBJ1-2; D possibly corresponds to TRBD1 (5 bases). This CDR3 comprises 15 residues. Per germline, CDR1 PRHDT and CDR2 FYEKMQ (reference sequence). Trimming pared 0 bases from V and 4 bases from J, leaving 12 bases between. The CDR3 spells CASSLGQGLVYGYTF. The CDR3 DNA follows: TGTGCCAGCAGCTTAGGCCAGGGTTTAGTCTATGGCTACACCTTC.

This clonotype has more than one count but fewer than ten. This rearrangement joins TRBV20-1 to TRBJ2-5; TRBD2 aligns across 10 bases. The CDR3 extends over 15 amino acids. Germline trimming cut 4 bases from V and 5 bases from J; bases unmatched to any gene: 10. Germline CDR1 is DFQATT and CDR2 is SNEGSKA (reference sequence). The CDR3 loop reads CSAIGLAGGGETQYF. CDR3 sequence (DNA): TGCAGTGCTATTGGATTAGCGGGAGGAGGGGAGACCCAGTACTTC.

Worth noting for this clonotype: At one boundary the junction diverges from the germline segment, which might be a read error. This chain joins TRBV29-1 and TRBJ2-5; D perhaps matches TRBD1 (5 bases). Germline V gives CDR1 SQVTM, CDR2 ANQGSEA. This CDR3 comprises 14 residues. The CDR3 nucleotides read TGCAGCGTTGAAGGCGGTAGGACAAAAGAGACCCAGTGCTTC. It is translated as CSVEGGRTKETQCF.

As regards this clonotype: A junction boundary mismatches the germline segment, possibly from a read error. The rearrangement links TRBV7-8 to TRBJ1-4, with D hard to call. The germline gives CDR1 SGHVS, CDR2 FQNEAQ. The CDR3 sequence is 14 residues long. In DNA form, the CDR3 reads TGTGCCAGCAGTTTAGGACGTAAGGAGGAAAAACTGTTTTTT. It specifies CASSLGRKEEKLFF.

J is TRBJ2-1 and V is TRBV11-3; 11 positions agree with TRBD2. The CDR3 totals 18 residues. Germline V lookup: CDR1 SGHNT, CDR2 YENEEA. J was trimmed by 3 bases and V by 5 bases; bases with no gene match: 12. DNA of the CDR3: TGTGCCAGCAGCGCAGACGGGGGGACTAGCGGCTTCTACAATGAGCAGTTCTTC. Amino acid sequence: CASSADGGTSGFYNEQFF.

This clonotype came up a few times. The gene calls are TRBV29-1 and TRBJ2-5; D call uncertain. Near its end, the DNA agrees better with TRBJ2-7, so the J call may be wrong. The CDR3 sequence is 13 residues long. Germline V gene lookup returns CDR1 SQVTM and CDR2 ANQGSEA. The CDR3 spells CSVGAGRLYEQYF. CDR3 nucleotide sequence: TGCAGCGTTGGGGCAGGTCGGCTCTACGAGCAGTACTTC.

Details on this clonotype: A much larger clone differs from this one at a single base, so this may be a read error. The V and J genes are TRBV7-9 and TRBJ2-5; D is unclear. V was trimmed by 1 base and J by 5 bases, leaving 8 bases between them. Germline V lookup: CDR1 SEHNR, CDR2 FQNEAQ (reference sequence). The CDR3 has 13 residues. CDR3 region: CASSLGADETQYF. The CDR3 region has the DNA TGTGCCAGCAGCTTAGGGGCAGACGAGACCCAGTACTTC.

There are a few counts of this clonotype. The gene calls are TRBV4-2 and TRBJ1-1; possibly TRBD1 for D (5 bases). V lost 0 bases and J 1 base, leaving 12 bases between the germline ends. The CDR3 has 16 residues. The germline gives CDR1 LGHNA, CDR2 YNFKEQ. The CDR3 sequence: CASSQDGAGRNTEAFF. For the CDR3, the DNA is TGTGCCAGCAGCCAAGATGGGGCGGGGAGGAACACTGAAGCTTTCTTT.

A few counts support this clonotype. The V gene is TRBV13, the J gene TRBJ2-3; 7 nucleotides match TRBD1. Unmatched junction bases numbered 7, after V lost 5 bases and J lost 5 bases. The CDR3 is 14 residues long. Germline assignment: CDR1 PRHDT and CDR2 FYEKMQ (reference sequence). CDR3 DNA: TGTGCCAGCAGCCCTAACGACAGGGAAGATACGCAGTATTTT. This codes for CASSPNDREDTQYF. Together with reference TRBV13 and TRBJ2-3, the CDR3 gives the full variable domain: AAGVIQSPRHLIKEKRETATLKCYPIPRHDTVYWYQQGPGQDPQFLISFYEKMQSDKGSIPDRFSAQQFSDYHSELNMSSLELGDSALYFCASSPNDREDTQYFGPGTRLTVL.

A few counts support this clonotype. The V call is TRBV4-3, the J call TRBJ1-6; 7 nucleotides align to TRBD1. The CDR3 contains 16 residues. Germline V CDR1 and CDR2: LGHNA, YSLEER. The V segment lost 0 bases and the J segment 7 bases; nucleotides outside the gene matches: 6. Here the CDR3 reads CASSQDQGQRNSPLHF. The CDR3 DNA reads as TGCGCCAGCAGCCAAGATCAGGGACAGCGAAATTCACCCCTCCACTTT.

The chain joins TRBV12-3 or TRBV12-4 to TRBJ2-7; 10 bases line up with TRBD1. V trimming: 3 bases; J trimming: 2 bases; junction bases outside the gene matches: 4. CDR3 length: 15 residues. DNA of the CDR3: TGTGCCAGCAGTTTGGCGGGACAGGGGACCTACGAGCAGTACTTC. This sequence encodes CASSLAGQGTYEQYF.

This clonotype was recorded a few times. The rearrangement joins TRBV7-3 to TRBJ2-1; 11 bases match TRBD2. CDR3 length: 16 residues. CDR1 and CDR2 (germline): SGHTA, FQGTGA. The J segment lost 3 bases and the V segment lost 2 bases, leaving 3 bases of the junction unmatched. CDR3 region: CASSLDGTSGYNEQFF. CDR3 DNA sequence: TGTGCCAGCAGCTTAGACGGGACTAGCGGCTACAATGAGCAGTTCTTC.

This clonotype came up a few times. The chain combines TRBV29-1 with TRBJ2-5, with 7 positions matching TRBD2. The CDR3 contains 13 residues. The trim removed 6 bases at V and 5 bases at J, leaving 9 bases unmatched. CDR1 and CDR2 (germline): SQVTM, ANQGSEA. The chain's CDR3 is CSVSSWGGETQYF. In nucleotides, the CDR3 is TGCAGCGTATCCTCGTGGGGGGGGGAGACCCAGTACTTC.

The V and J genes are TRBV28 and TRBJ2-1; unclear D gene. V shed 7 bases and J shed 7 bases, with 20 bases lying between them. Germline V CDR1 and CDR2: MDHEN, SYDVKM. There are 15 residues in the CDR3. The CDR3 region is CASTTNRAPKNEQFF. The DNA for the CDR3 is TGTGCCAGCACCACGAACCGGGCCCCAAAAAATGAGCAGTTCTTC.

This clonotype was detected a few times. The J gene is TRBJ2-1, the V gene TRBV2; D tentatively reads TRBD1 or TRBD2 (5 bases each). Trimming cost V 7 bases and J 6 bases, with 13 bases left between them. CDR1 SNHLY and CDR2 FYNNEI come from the germline V gene. The CDR3 is 13 residues long. The DNA for the CDR3 is TGTGCCAGCAATAGGGACGGTCGCAATGAGCAGTTCTTC. Its translation: CASNRDGRNEQFF.

This chain uses TRBV13 with TRBJ2-1; possibly TRBD1 or TRBD2 for D (5 bases each). Per germline, CDR1 PRHDT and CDR2 FYEKMQ (reference sequence). This CDR3 is 13 amino acids long. The germline V and J ends were trimmed by 5 bases and 10 bases, with 15 bases remaining between them. The CDR3, as DNA: TGTGCCAGCAGCAAGGGACCCCTTAGGGAGCAGTTCTTC. Its translation is CASSKGPLREQFF.

This clonotype has a handful of counts. The rearrangement uses TRBV12-5 and TRBJ1-2; D unresolved. This CDR3 contains 16 residues. Germline CDR1 reads LGHNT; CDR2 reads FRNRAP. The V end lost 0 bases, the J end lost 9 bases, and 20 bases lay between the germline ends. CDR3 in amino acids: CASGLVRPTNLWSYTF. CDR3 nucleotide sequence: TGTGCTAGTGGTTTGGTAAGGCCGACCAATCTATGGAGCTACACCTTC.